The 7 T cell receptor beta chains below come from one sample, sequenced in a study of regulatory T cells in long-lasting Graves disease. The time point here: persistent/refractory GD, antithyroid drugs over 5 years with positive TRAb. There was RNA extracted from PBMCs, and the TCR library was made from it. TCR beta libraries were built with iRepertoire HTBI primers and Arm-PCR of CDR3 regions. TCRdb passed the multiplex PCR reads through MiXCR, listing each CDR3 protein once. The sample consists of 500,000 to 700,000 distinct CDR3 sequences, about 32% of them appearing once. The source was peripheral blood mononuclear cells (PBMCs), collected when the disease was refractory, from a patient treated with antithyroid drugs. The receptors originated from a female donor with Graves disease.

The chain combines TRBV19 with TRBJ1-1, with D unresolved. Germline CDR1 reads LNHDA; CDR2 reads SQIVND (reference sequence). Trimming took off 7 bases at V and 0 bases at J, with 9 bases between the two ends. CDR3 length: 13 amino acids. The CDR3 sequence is CASNPALNTEAFF. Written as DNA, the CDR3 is TGTGCCAGTAACCCAGCCTTGAACACTGAAGCTTTCTTT.

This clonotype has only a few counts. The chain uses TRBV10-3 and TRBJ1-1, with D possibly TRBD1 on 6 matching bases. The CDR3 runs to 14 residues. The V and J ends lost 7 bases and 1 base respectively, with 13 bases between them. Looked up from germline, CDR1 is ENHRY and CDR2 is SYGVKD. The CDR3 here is CAITPGVWNTEAFF. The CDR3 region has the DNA TGTGCCATCACCCCAGGGGTGTGGAACACTGAAGCTTTCTTT.

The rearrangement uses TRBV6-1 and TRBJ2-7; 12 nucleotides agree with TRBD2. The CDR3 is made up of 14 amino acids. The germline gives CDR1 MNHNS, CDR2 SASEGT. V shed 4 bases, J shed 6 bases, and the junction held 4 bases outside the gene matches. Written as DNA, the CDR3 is TGTGCCAGCAGTGGACTAGCGGGAGTTTTCGAGCAGTACTTC. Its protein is CASSGLAGVFEQYF.

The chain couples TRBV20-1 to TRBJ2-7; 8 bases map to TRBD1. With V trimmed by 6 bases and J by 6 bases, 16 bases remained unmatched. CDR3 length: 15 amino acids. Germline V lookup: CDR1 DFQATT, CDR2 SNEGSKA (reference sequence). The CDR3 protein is CSALPLGQETAEQYF. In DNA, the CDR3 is TGCAGTGCGTTGCCCCTGGGACAGGAGACAGCCGAGCAGTACTTC.

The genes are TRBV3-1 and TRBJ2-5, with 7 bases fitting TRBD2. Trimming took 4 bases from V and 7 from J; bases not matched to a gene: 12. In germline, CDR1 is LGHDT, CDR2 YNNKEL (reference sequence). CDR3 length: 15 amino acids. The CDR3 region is CASSPPSGWAVTQYF. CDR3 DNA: TGTGCCAGCAGCCCCCCTAGCGGATGGGCCGTGACCCAGTACTTC.

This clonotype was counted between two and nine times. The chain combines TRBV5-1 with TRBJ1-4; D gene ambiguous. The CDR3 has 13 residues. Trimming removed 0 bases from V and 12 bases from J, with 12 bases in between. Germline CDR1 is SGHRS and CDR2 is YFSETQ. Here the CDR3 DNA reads TGCGCCAGCAGCTTGGATGCCGGGATAGAACTGTTTTTT. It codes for CASSLDAGIELFF.

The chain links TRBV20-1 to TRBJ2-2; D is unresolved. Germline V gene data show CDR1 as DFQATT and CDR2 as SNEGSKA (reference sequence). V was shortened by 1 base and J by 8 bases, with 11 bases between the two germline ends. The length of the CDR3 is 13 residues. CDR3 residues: CSARVFRRGELFF. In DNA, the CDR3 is TGCAGTGCTAGAGTCTTTCGTCGAGGGGAGCTGTTTTTT.